This TCR beta chain was captured by sequencing in a study of CD4 and CD8 cells across lung adenocarcinoma regions. TCRdb reprocessed the PCR reads via MiXCR and lists one record per CDR3 protein. The repertoire holds 5,000 to 8,000 distinct CDR3 sequences, with approximately 49% as singletons. Worth noting for this clonotype: A much larger clone lies one base from this, so it may be a read error.

Samples came from patients with localized non-small cell lung adenocarcinoma. This CDR3 contains 16 residues. CDR1 is SGHTA and CDR2 is FQGNSA in the germline V gene. Trimming at V came to 3 bases and at J to 13 bases, leaving 11 bases not matched to a gene. V gene TRBV7-2 combines with J gene TRBJ2-4; the match to TRBD2 covers 14 bases. The clonotype was recovered from a female donor with lung adenocarcinoma. The CD4 and CD8 labels of this study may be unreliable. The sequenced material came from CD8+ T cells from the center of a lung tumor. CDR3 DNA sequence: TGTGCCAGCAGCTTTACCGGGACTAGCGGGAGTCATGAGCAGTACTTC. Translated, it gives CASSFTGTSGSHEQYF.